The 22 T cell receptor beta chains below all came from one sample that was sequenced in a study of blood T cell repertoires in COVID-19. Method: immunoSEQ multiplex PCR; TCRdb's copy keeps in-frame clones and lacks some. The sample lists about 320,000 clones, roughly 91% seen once, with around 10% in the top ten. Sequenced sample: peripheral blood. The source is a woman aged 25 to 39 with COVID-19, enrolled during active disease.

To note about this clone: The identical CDR3 is also encoded by other nucleotide sequences in the sample. The J gene is TRBJ1-3, the V gene TRBV3-1 (or the pseudogene TRBV3-2); D call uncertain. The germline CDR1 and CDR2 sequences are LGHDT and YNNKEL (reference sequence). This CDR3 is built from 13 residues. Trimming left V 3 bases short and J 0 bases short, with 3 bases between. CDR3 loop: CASSQSSGNTIYF. CDR3 nucleotides: TGTGCCAGCAGCCAGAGCTCTGGAAACACCATATATTTT.

The chain recombines TRBV18 with TRBJ1-2, with 7 bases lining up with TRBD1. Germline V lookup: CDR1 KGHSH, CDR2 LQKENI. The CDR3 length is 14 residues. Trimming removed 4 bases from V and 3 bases from J; junction bases left unmatched: 5. For the CDR3, the DNA is TGTGCCAGCTCACTGGGGACAGTCGACTATGGCTACACCTTC. It specifies CASSLGTVDYGYTF.

CDR3 DNA: TGTGCCACCGGGACAGGGATGGACACCGGGGAGCTGTTTTTT. Translation gives CATGTGMDTGELFF. The gene calls are TRBV19 and TRBJ2-2; 9 bases align to TRBD1. The V segment lost 10 bases and the J segment 3 bases; nucleotides outside the gene matches: 6. The CDR3 totals 14 residues. Germline V gene data show CDR1 as LNHDA and CDR2 as SQIVND (reference sequence). Full variable domain (remainder filled in from reference TRBV19 and TRBJ2-2): DGGITQSPKYLFRKEGQNVTLSCEQNLNHDAMYWYRQDPGQGLRLIYYSQIVNDFQKGDIAEGYSVSREKKESFPLTVTSAQKNPTAFYLCATGTGMDTGELFFGEGSRLTVL.

The chain has TRBV19 and TRBJ2-2, with D hard to call. V shed 8 bases and J shed 6 bases, with 13 bases lying between them. CDR3 length: 13 amino acids. Germline CDR1 is LNHDA and CDR2 is SQIVND (reference sequence). This CDR3 is CASSFQTAGELFF. The CDR3 nucleotides are TGTGCCAGTTCCTTCCAGACTGCCGGGGAGCTGTTTTTT.

The chain recombines TRBV6-5 with TRBJ2-1, with D tentatively TRBD1 (6 bases). The CDR3 has 14 amino acids. The germline V gene has CDR1 MNHEY and CDR2 SVGAGI. Trimming stripped 0 bases from V and 9 bases from J, with 12 bases between. As DNA, the CDR3 is TGTGCCAGCAGTTACTCGTCGTACAGGGTTGAGCAGTTCTTC. It specifies CASSYSSYRVEQFF.

CDR3 protein: CASSLAHGLAGVLPEQYF. The DNA for the CDR3 is TGTGCCAGCAGCTTAGCCCATGGACTAGCGGGGGTTCTTCCCGAGCAGTACTTC. The gene calls are TRBV7-9 and TRBJ2-7; 13 nucleotides line up with TRBD2. The CDR3 is made up of 18 amino acids. After removal of 0 bases from V and 6 bases from J, the junction contained 11 bases not matched to a gene. From germline, CDR1 is SEHNR and CDR2 FQNEAQ (reference sequence).

CDR3 residues: CASSPFGGGPTYEQYF. The CDR3 DNA sequence: TGCGCCAGCAGCCCATTCGGAGGGGGCCCTACCTACGAGCAGTACTTC. J is TRBJ2-7 and V is TRBV4-1; possible D gene TRBD1, 7 bases. V was pared by 4 bases and J by 2 bases, with 18 bases between. CDR1 and CDR2 (germline): MGHRA, YSYEKL. CDR3 length equals 16 residues.

The chain employs TRBV23-1 and TRBJ2-3; tentatively, D is TRBD2 (5 bases). TRBV23-1 is filed as an ORF, its function uncertain. This CDR3 contains 13 residues. Trimming removed 6 bases from V and 2 bases from J, with 9 bases in between. The CDR3 DNA reads as TGCGCCAGCAGGGACTCTCCCACAGATACGCAGTATTTT. This sequence encodes CASRDSPTDTQYF.

The rearrangement joins TRBV6-5 to TRBJ1-4; 7 nucleotides align to TRBD1. This CDR3 has 15 amino acids. With V trimmed by 4 bases and J by 2 bases, 4 bases remained unmatched. Germline V CDR1 and CDR2: MNHEY, SVGAGI. Written as DNA, the CDR3 is TGTGCCAGCAGTTCGTACAGGGGTACTAATGAAAAACTGTTTTTT. It translates to CASSSYRGTNEKLFF.

J is TRBJ2-5 and V is TRBV14, with unresolved D. Trimming cost V 4 bases and J 0 bases, with 9 bases left between them. The CDR3 extends over 14 amino acids. From germline, CDR1 is SGHDN and CDR2 FVKESK. The CDR3 nucleotides are TGTGCCAGCAGCCCCGGGTGGTACCAAGAGACCCAGTACTTC. Residues: CASSPGWYQETQYF.

There are a few counts of this clone. The rearrangement uses TRBV10-1 and TRBJ1-6; possibly TRBD1 for D (6 bases). V was cut by 3 bases and J by 10 bases, with 10 bases left in between. This CDR3 has 13 residues. CDR1 WNHNN and CDR2 SYGVQD come from the germline V gene (reference sequence). The chain's CDR3 is CASSEQGGSPLHF. CDR3 DNA sequence: TGCGCCAGCAGTGAACAGGGCGGATCACCCCTCCACTTT.

V and J are TRBV11-2 and TRBJ2-7; D uncertain. This CDR3 region has 13 residues. The ends were cut back, 6 bases at V and 6 bases at J, with 15 bases in the middle. Looked up from germline, CDR1 is SGHAT and CDR2 is FQNNGV. CDR3 region: CASRASILGEQYF. CDR3 DNA: TGTGCCAGCAGAGCTTCGATCCTTGGCGAGCAGTACTTC.

This chain connects TRBV5-1 to TRBJ2-7; a possible D gene is TRBD2 (5 bases). Germline V gene lookup returns CDR1 SGHRS and CDR2 YFSETQ. V was cut by 4 bases and J by 0 bases, with 14 bases left in between. The CDR3 consists of 15 residues. CDR3 sequence (DNA): TGCGCCAGCAGCCCAGGACTGAGGAGCTCCTACGAGCAGTACTTC. Its translation is CASSPGLRSSYEQYF.

This clone was counted a few times. The rearrangement links TRBV7-9 to TRBJ1-2; 8 bases map to TRBD1. There are 14 residues in the CDR3. The V gene's germline CDR1 is SEHNR and CDR2 FQNEAQ (reference sequence). Trimming took 8 bases from V and 4 from J; bases not matched to a gene: 9. This CDR3 is CASGTVQGAYGYTF. CDR3 DNA sequence: TGTGCCAGCGGCACCGTTCAGGGGGCCTATGGCTACACCTTC.

The chain links TRBV6-5 to TRBJ2-3; D is possibly TRBD2 (6 bases). CDR3 length: 13 amino acids. Between the trimmed V and J ends, which lost 10 bases and 2 bases, there was a span of 13 bases. Germline-derived CDR1 and CDR2 are MNHEY and SVGAGI. In DNA, the CDR3 is TGTGCCACCGAAGGGACTCCCACAGATACGCAGTATTTT. Its protein product is CATEGTPTDTQYF.

The chain joins TRBV10-2 to TRBJ1-3, with D perhaps TRBD1 (6 bases). Germline V lookup: CDR1 WSHSY, CDR2 SAAADI. The CDR3 totals 15 residues. Deletions cut 0 bases from V and 2 bases from J, with 8 bases between. This CDR3 reads CASSESQGTGNTIYF. CDR3 nucleotides: TGCGCCAGCAGTGAGTCACAGGGAACTGGAAACACCATATATTTT.

The chain carries TRBV3-1 (or the pseudogene TRBV3-2) and TRBJ2-7; D is ambiguous. Germline values: CDR1 LGHDT, CDR2 YNNKEL (reference sequence). The CDR3 is made up of 15 amino acids. V shed 3 bases and J shed 5 bases, with 17 bases lying between them. CDR3 protein: CASSHPTYLVHEQYF. CDR3 sequence (DNA): TGTGCCAGCAGCCACCCGACATATCTTGTTCACGAGCAGTACTTC.

V and J are TRBV6-2 or TRBV6-3 and TRBJ2-2; no clear D gene. The V end lost 5 bases, the J end lost 0 bases, and 13 bases lay between the germline ends. The CDR3 is 16 amino acids. CDR1 is MNHEY and CDR2 is SVGEGT in the germline V gene. CDR3 residues: CASSRVQTPNTGELFF. Here the CDR3 DNA reads TGTGCCAGCAGTAGAGTACAGACACCGAACACCGGGGAGCTGTTTTTT.

This chain links TRBV18 with TRBJ2-6; 8 bases map to TRBD1. J gave up 0 bases and V 3 bases, and 4 bases lay outside the gene matches. Germline values: CDR1 KGHSH, CDR2 LQKENI. The CDR3 loop spans 17 amino acids. CDR3 residues: CASSPRTGNSGANVLTF. CDR3 nucleotides: TGTGCCAGCTCACCCCGGACAGGGAACTCTGGGGCCAACGTCCTGACTTTC.

This clone was seen just once. The chain has TRBV27 and TRBJ1-2; D might be TRBD1 (5 bases). Trimming took off 6 bases at V and 9 bases at J, with 17 bases between the two ends. The CDR3 contains 13 residues. The V gene's germline CDR1 is MNHEY and CDR2 SMNVEV (reference sequence). CDR3 in DNA: TGTGCCAGCAGCCGGGGGGGGGAAAGGCGCTACACCTTC. Translation: CASSRGGERRYTF.

This chain uses TRBV27 with TRBJ2-3; 8 nucleotides agree with TRBD2. Trimming took 3 bases from V and 4 from J; bases not matched to a gene: 6. CDR3 length: 15 amino acids. CDR1 and CDR2 (germline): MNHEY, SMNVEV (reference sequence). The CDR3 coding sequence is TGTGCCAGCAGTTTCTCGGGGGGGGCATCAGATACGCAGTATTTT. Its translation: CASSFSGGASDTQYF.

V is TRBV5-8 and J is TRBJ1-5; 7 positions match TRBD1. CDR1 and CDR2 (germline): SGHTS, YDEGEE. Losses at the gene ends were 4 bases for V and 9 bases for J; bases not matched to a gene: 10. The CDR3 length is 14 residues. CDR3: CASSRDRVPWPQHF. The DNA of the CDR3 is TGTGCCAGCAGCCGCGACAGGGTACCGTGGCCCCAGCATTTT. The whole variable domain, filled in from reference TRBV5-8 and TRBJ1-5, reads EAGVTQSPTHLIKTRGQQATLRCSPISGHTSVYWYQQALGLGLQFLLWYDEGEERNRGNFPPRFSGRQFPNYSSELNVNALELEDSALYLCASSRDRVPWPQHFGDGTRLSIL.